The T cell receptor beta chain under discussion was sequenced for a study of OX40 agonist ivuxolimab in advanced cancers. Points from the study as a whole: Expanded peripheral T cells had an undetermined antigen specificity. Clonal expansion from baseline to week 6 occurred in both CD4+ and CD8+ T cells.

This clone was found once. Its antigen remains unidentified. Profiled with immunoSEQ multiplex PCR; TCRdb holds only in-frame clones, not every one. The sample holds fewer than 85,000 clones, nearly 90% seen once. The CDR3 is 14 amino acids. V lost 5 bases, J lost 5 bases, and 15 bases lay in between. Germline V gene lookup returns CDR1 MDHEN and CDR2 SYDVKM. The origin of this receptor is an adult with an advanced solid tumor such as melanoma, head and neck, liver or kidney cancer. Sequenced material: CD4+ or CD8+ T cells sorted from blood, taken in a trial of the OX40 agonist ivuxolimab. The chain joins TRBV28 to TRBJ1-2; D call uncertain. The CDR3 nucleotides read TGTGCCAGCAGTCCCCCGGGCAGTCCTTATGGCTACACCTTC. As protein: CASSPPGSPYGYTF.